These T cell receptor beta chains were read from a single sample in a study of T cells in Graves' hyperthyroidism and ophthalmopathy. TCRdb redid the calling of the multiplex PCR reads with MiXCR, one entry per CDR3 protein. The repertoire holds 600,000 or so distinct CDR3 sequences, with approximately 15% as singletons. Sequencing input: blood. These receptors were obtained from a young woman with Graves' ophthalmopathy. Each CDR3 is given with its conserved first and last residue. The D gene is left open where the match is weak. The size of a clone is reported for some rows only, either as once, few or many, or as a class for expanded clones.

J gene,V gene,D gene,clone size,CDR3 DNA,CDR3 protein
TRBJ2-7,TRBV27,.,many,TGTGCCAGCAGATTAGGACAACTCGCTTCCTACGAGCAGTACTTC,CASRLGQLASYEQYF
TRBJ2-7,TRBV7-3,.,many,TGTGCCAGCAGCTTATATGCAAACTCCTACGAGCAGTACTTC,CASSLYANSYEQYF
TRBJ2-1,TRBV12-3/TRBV12-4,TRBD2,many,TGTGCCAGCAGTTCCCCTAGCGGGAAGAGGACTGAGCAGTTCTTC,CASSSPSGKRTEQFF
TRBJ1-4,TRBV12-3/TRBV12-4,.,few,TGTGCCAGCACGGCCAGTCGGGAAAAACTGTTTTTT,CASTASREKLFF
TRBJ2-5,TRBV20-1,.,many,TGCAGTGCTAGAGTCGGTCAGGGAGGAGAGACCCAGTACTTC,CSARVGQGGETQYF
TRBJ2-1,TRBV13,.,many,TGTGCCAGCAGCCCCCCGACACCCGTAATCGAGTACAATGAGCAGTTCTTC,CASSPPTPVIEYNEQFF
TRBJ1-2,TRBV27,.,.,TGTGCCAGCAGTCCCTACCCGGGTTACTATGGCTACACCTTC,CASSPYPGYYGYTF
TRBJ2-7,TRBV5-6,.,.,TGTGCCAGCAGCCGACCCCCGAGCGACGAGCAGTACTTC,CASSRPPSDEQYF
TRBJ2-7,TRBV7-2,.,many,TGTGCCAGCGGGAGAAACTACGAGCAGTACTTC,CASGRNYEQYF
TRBJ1-2,TRBV11-3,TRBD1,once,TGTGCCAGCAGCTTATTTCCCGGGACAGGGGCGGACTATGGCTACACCTTC,CASSLFPGTGADYGYTF
TRBJ2-1,TRBV18,.,.,TGTGCCAGCTCACCTGTTTCAGGGAATGAGCAGTTCTTC,CASSPVSGNEQFF
TRBJ2-1,TRBV28,.,many,TGTGCCAGCAGTTCGTCCATATACAATGAGCAGTTCTTC,CASSSSIYNEQFF
TRBJ1-2,TRBV14,.,many,TGTGCCAGCAGCCCATCACAGGGAGACTATGGCTACACCTTC,CASSPSQGDYGYTF
TRBJ2-1,TRBV9,.,.,TGTGCCAGCAGCGTAGAAATCTCCCGGGGCGGCCCCCCCTACAATGAGCAGTTCTTC,CASSVEISRGGPPYNEQFF
TRBJ1-5,TRBV4-1,.,.,TGCGCCAGCAGCCAAGAGGAGGAGGTGTTACGGCCCCAGCATTTT,CASSQEEEVLRPQHF
TRBJ2-1,TRBV11-2,.,many,TGTGCCAGCAGCCCCCCGTGGCGCAATGAGCAGTTCTTC,CASSPPWRNEQFF
TRBJ1-3,TRBV2,.,.,TGTGCCAGCGGGCGACCCCAAGCTGGAAACACCATATATTTT,CASGRPQAGNTIYF
TRBJ2-3,TRBV12-3/TRBV12-4,TRBD2,many,TGTGCCACCCGACTAGCGGCTAGCACAGATACGCAGTATTTT,CATRLAASTDTQYF
TRBJ2-7,TRBV12-5,TRBD2,many,TGTGCTAGTGGTTTGGTTCGAGCGGGAGGGTTCTACGAGCAGTACTTC,CASGLVRAGGFYEQYF
TRBJ2-7,TRBV6-1,TRBD2,many,TGTGCCAGCAGAAGGGCTAGCGGGTCGTCCTACGAGCAGTACTTC,CASRRASGSSYEQYF
TRBJ2-7,TRBV4-3,TRBD1,few,TGCGCCAGCAGCCAAGATGTGCGGACAGGGGGCCGTTTGGTACTAGGCGAGCAGTACTTC,CASSQDVRTGGRLVLGEQYF
TRBJ1-1,TRBV7-9,TRBD1,many,TGTGCCAGCAGCTCGGACAGGCGGGGAGCTTTCTTT,CASSSDRRGAFF
TRBJ2-3,TRBV27,.,many,TGTGCCAGCAGCAAAAGCAGGGGGGGTCGCACAGATACGCAGTATTTT,CASSKSRGGRTDTQYF
TRBJ2-5,TRBV11-2,.,many,TGTGCCAGCAGCTTAGTGCCGGTGCGGGAGACCCAGTACTTC,CASSLVPVRETQYF
TRBJ2-7,TRBV7-8,TRBD1,many,TGTGCCAGCAAACAGGGGAGTAACTACGAGCAGTACTTC,CASKQGSNYEQYF
TRBJ2-1,TRBV5-4,TRBD2,few,TGTGCCAGCAGCTTGGCGGGGCTGGGCGGGAGGGTATTTTCTGAGCAGTTCTTC,CASSLAGLGGRVFSEQFF
TRBJ2-6,TRBV7-8,TRBD1,many,TGTGCCAGCAGCATTAGACAGGGGGCCGGCTCTGGGGCCAACGTCCTGACTTTC,CASSIRQGAGSGANVLTF
TRBJ2-4,TRBV11-2,.,many,TGTGCCAGCAGCCCTACAGGGATGGGAAACATTCAGTACTTC,CASSPTGMGNIQYF
TRBJ2-1,TRBV7-3,.,many,TGTGCCAGCAGCCCAAGTGCGGGACCCGGTCTTGAGCAGTTCTTC,CASSPSAGPGLEQFF
TRBJ2-7,TRBV3-1,TRBD1,many,TGTGCCAGCAGCCAAGGGGGACAGGGGACAAACGAGCAGTACTTC,CASSQGGQGTNEQYF
TRBJ2-1,TRBV28,TRBD2,.,TGTGCCAGCAGTAGGACTAGCGGGCAGATCTACAATGAGCAGTTCTTC,CASSRTSGQIYNEQFF
TRBJ2-5,TRBV27,.,many,TGTGCCAGCAGTGCCGGATCCGGGGGGACCCAGTACTTC,CASSAGSGGTQYF
TRBJ2-7,TRBV11-2,.,many,TGTGCCAGCACCCCCGTTGACGGGCCCCGGTTGTCCTACGAGCAGTACTTC,CASTPVDGPRLSYEQYF
TRBJ1-1,TRBV6-1,.,many,TGTGCCAGCTCCCTGTCCGGGACGAACACTGAAGCTTTCTTT,CASSLSGTNTEAFF
TRBJ2-7,TRBV14,.,once,TGTGCCAGCAGCCTGTCGTGGGGGCACGAGCAGTACTTC,CASSLSWGHEQYF
TRBJ2-7,TRBV18,TRBD1,many,TGTGCCAGCTCACCACCCGGGACAGGAGACTACGAGCAGTACTTC,CASSPPGTGDYEQYF
TRBJ2-3,TRBV20-1,TRBD2,many,TGCAGTGCTAGAGATCAGGGAGGGGGCACAGATACGCAGTATTTT,CSARDQGGGTDTQYF
TRBJ1-3,TRBV6-6,.,many,TGTGCCAGCAGTTACTCCCCCCTCGACATATCTCGCCGAGACACCATATATTTT,CASSYSPLDISRRDTIYF
TRBJ1-6,TRBV27,TRBD1,.,TGTGCCAGCAGTTTATATCGGGACAGCTACCTCTGGGCCCTCCACTTT,CASSLYRDSYLWALHF
TRBJ2-1,TRBV4-1,TRBD2,few,TGCGCCAGCAGCTCAGGGAGCGGGAGGAACAATGAGCAGTTCTTC,CASSSGSGRNNEQFF